One and the same sample provided the 20 T cell receptor beta chains below, sequenced in a study of CD8 T cells in ankylosing spondylitis. Their specific antigens are unknown. MiXCR, run by TCRdb on the 5' RACE reads, gives a single entry per CDR3 protein. The profile shows fewer than 400,000 distinct CDR3 sequences, 7% to 9% of them singletons. Broader study findings: About 8 highly homologous variants made up a TCR beta motif that seemed to typify ankylosing spondylitis blood.

Sequencing was done on a sample of blood, either unsorted or a sorted T cell fraction (not recorded which). These receptors came from a male donor with ankylosing spondylitis.

This clonotype was observed a handful of times. The chain is built from TRBV19 and TRBJ1-1; D gene ambiguous. Germline V gene data show CDR1 as LNHDA and CDR2 as SQIVND (reference sequence). V was shortened by 8 bases and J by 5 bases, with 12 bases between the two germline ends. The CDR3 covers 12 residues. CDR3 coding DNA: TGTGCCAGTCAGGAGGGCCGGACTGAAGCTTTCTTT. Amino acid sequence: CASQEGRTEAFF.

The table lists this clonotype with a few counts. V usage is TRBV19 and J usage is TRBJ2-1, with 9 positions matching TRBD2. CDR1 and CDR2 (germline): LNHDA, SQIVND (reference sequence). Trimming at V came to 5 bases and at J to 8 bases, leaving 13 bases not matched to a gene. The CDR3 runs 16 residues. The CDR3 sequence: CASSGLAGRFGDEQFF. DNA for the CDR3: TGTGCCAGTAGTGGGCTAGCGGGACGGTTCGGGGATGAGCAGTTCTTC.

This clonotype was counted ten times or more. This sequence joins TRBV5-1 and TRBJ1-1; tentatively, D is TRBD1 (5 bases). CDR1 SGHRS and CDR2 YFSETQ come from the germline V gene. Between the trimmed V and J ends, which lost 0 bases and 11 bases, there was a span of 14 bases. The CDR3 consists of 13 residues. The CDR3 DNA follows: TGCGCCAGCAGCTTGGCAGGGACCTCATTGGCTTTCTTT. Its protein is CASSLAGTSLAFF.

The V call is TRBV7-6, the J call TRBJ1-5; D may be TRBD1 (6 bases). V gave up 5 bases and J gave up 6 bases, with 20 bases separating them. The CDR3 runs to 16 residues. Per the germline V gene, CDR1 is SGHVS and CDR2 is FNYEAQ. For the CDR3, the DNA is TGTGCCAGCAGCCTAGAGGGGGGAGCGGGGGGTCAGCCCCAGCATTTT. This translates into CASSLEGGAGGQPQHF.

This clonotype was recorded at least ten times. The rearrangement links TRBV9 to TRBJ2-3; 7 bases agree with TRBD2. The trim removed 3 bases at V and 8 bases at J, leaving 15 bases unmatched. Looked up from germline, CDR1 is SGDLS and CDR2 is YYNGEE. There are 16 residues in the CDR3. The CDR3 bases are TGTGCCAGCAGCGGCCGGACTAGTCGGGAGTTAGGTACGCAGTATTTT. Its protein is CASSGRTSRELGTQYF.

In this sample, this clonotype turned up a few times. V gene TRBV6-1 combines with J gene TRBJ2-1, with 7 nucleotides matching TRBD1. Germline V gene sequence: CDR1 MNHNS, CDR2 SASEGT. This CDR3 has 15 residues. V lost 7 bases to trimming and J lost 2 bases; unmatched junction nucleotides: 8. The chain's CDR3 is CASTETGLAYNEQFF. Here the CDR3 DNA reads TGTGCCAGCACCGAGACAGGGCTAGCCTACAATGAGCAGTTCTTC.

This clonotype was found many times. V gene TRBV6-5 combines with J gene TRBJ2-1; 10 bases are shared with TRBD2. The CDR3 consists of 15 residues. The germline CDR1 and CDR2 sequences are MNHEY and SVGAGI. Trimming removed 4 bases from V and 3 bases from J; junction bases left unmatched: 3. DNA for the CDR3: TGTGCCAGCAGTTTGGCTAGCGGGAGCTACAATGAGCAGTTCTTC. Residues: CASSLASGSYNEQFF.

The J gene is TRBJ2-2, the V gene TRBV10-3; TRBD1 aligns across 8 bases. This CDR3 is built from 14 residues. Trimming cost V 9 bases and J 1 base; bases outside gene matches: 4. The germline CDR1 and CDR2 sequences are ENHRY and SYGVKD. CDR3 in DNA: TGTGCCATGAGAGGGACAGGGAACACCGGGGAGCTGTTTTTT. Protein sequence: CAMRGTGNTGELFF.

This clonotype came up a few times. No DNA is shown, since the ends of the CDR3 on it are uncertain; the CDR3 is the one TCRdb lists. The chain joins TRBV7-5 to TRBJ2-7; the tabulated D call, TRBD2, remains unverified against the DNA. TRBV7-5 is recorded as a pseudogene. The CDR3 spans 17 residues, counting both ends. The CDR3 loop reads CISVPARALAGGYEQYF.

This chain links TRBV4-1 with TRBJ2-7; D is ambiguous. V dropped 4 bases and J dropped 0 bases, with 10 bases sitting between them. This CDR3 has 14 amino acids. Germline CDR1 and CDR2: MGHRA and YSYEKL. CDR3 residues: CASSPARSSYEQYF. CDR3 coding DNA: TGCGCCAGCAGCCCAGCAAGGAGCTCCTACGAGCAGTACTTC.

V usage is TRBV4-3 and J usage is TRBJ2-1; 12 nucleotides align to TRBD2. The CDR3 is made up of 19 amino acids. V gave up 4 bases and J gave up 0 bases; unmatched junction bases: 10. Germline CDR1 is LGHNA and CDR2 is YSLEER. CDR3 bases: TGCGCCAGCAGCCCAGGGGGGACTAGCGGGTGGAGCTCCTACAATGAGCAGTTCTTC. Translating gives CASSPGGTSGWSSYNEQFF.

The chain carries TRBV7-6 and TRBJ2-7; 11 nucleotides line up with TRBD2. The CDR3 totals 15 residues. Germline V gives CDR1 SGHVS, CDR2 FNYEAQ. Trimming cost V 5 bases and J 2 bases; bases outside gene matches: 5. This CDR3 is CASSPGLAEAYEQYF. Written as DNA, the CDR3 is TGTGCCAGCAGCCCGGGACTAGCGGAAGCCTACGAGCAGTACTTC.

V is TRBV20-1 and J is TRBJ1-5, with D possibly TRBD1 on 6 matching bases. This CDR3 is 16 amino acids long. In germline, CDR1 is DFQATT, CDR2 SNEGSKA (reference sequence). V shed 0 bases and J shed 7 bases, with 19 bases lying between them. The CDR3 region is CSARDPGAGGSQPQHF. The CDR3 region has the DNA TGCAGTGCTAGAGACCCGGGGGCTGGGGGGTCACAGCCCCAGCATTTT.

This clonotype was seen at least ten times. This sequence joins TRBV5-1 and TRBJ2-7; TRBD1 aligns across 9 bases. This CDR3 region has 12 residues. Germline values: CDR1 SGHRS, CDR2 YFSETQ. V shed 3 bases and J 9 bases; nucleotides not matched to a gene: 4. The CDR3 region has the DNA TGCGCCAGCAGCTGGGACAGGGAGGCGCAGTACTTC. Encoded protein: CASSWDREAQYF.

With regard to this clonotype: A read error is possible here, since a much larger clone lies one base away. J is TRBJ2-1 and V is TRBV5-1, with D tentatively TRBD2 (6 bases). The CDR3 loop spans 16 amino acids. Germline V gene lookup returns CDR1 SGHRS and CDR2 YFSETQ. V was shortened by 2 bases and J by 4 bases, with 16 bases between the two germline ends. The CDR3 nucleotides read TGCGCCAGCAGCTTACTAACTAGCCGGGGATACAATGAGCAGTTCTTC. It is translated as CASSLLTSRGYNEQFF. The full variable domain, completed using reference TRBV5-1 and TRBJ2-1, is KAGVTQTPRYLIKTRGQQVTLSCSPISGHRSVSWYQQTPGQGLQFLFEYFSETQRNKGNFPGRFSGRQFSNSRSEMNVSTLELGDSALYLCASSLLTSRGYNEQFFGPGTRLTVL.

The chain combines TRBV4-2 with TRBJ2-7, with D hard to call. Germline V gene sequence: CDR1 LGHNA, CDR2 YNFKEQ. Between the trimmed V and J ends, which lost 3 bases and 2 bases, there was a span of 14 bases. This CDR3 comprises 15 residues. DNA of the CDR3: TGTGCCAGCAGCCAGGGATCTGGTACCGCCTACGAGCAGTACTTC. Its translation is CASSQGSGTAYEQYF.

In its sample, this clonotype was seen a few times. This sequence joins TRBV19 and TRBJ2-6; tentatively, D is TRBD1 (5 bases). CDR3 length equals 14 residues. With 6 bases removed from V and 3 bases from J, the gap between germline ends came to 9 bases. Germline values: CDR1 LNHDA, CDR2 SQIVND (reference sequence). CDR3: CASSATVGANVLTF. The CDR3 bases are TGTGCCAGTAGCGCGACAGTTGGGGCCAACGTCCTGACTTTC.

J is TRBJ2-2 and V is TRBV5-6, with D possibly matching TRBD2 (6 bases). This CDR3 spans 14 amino acids. V was clipped by 3 bases and J by 2 bases, with 8 bases between them. Germline CDR1 SGHDT, CDR2 YYEEEE. The CDR3 loop reads CASSWGLNTGELFF. CDR3 nucleotides: TGTGCCAGCAGCTGGGGACTTAACACCGGGGAGCTGTTTTTT.

This clonotype was seen at least ten times. This sequence joins TRBV5-1 and TRBJ2-1; D is unresolved. V was shortened by 6 bases and J by 8 bases, with 18 bases between the two germline ends. The CDR3 has 14 amino acids. The germline CDR1 and CDR2 sequences are SGHRS and YFSETQ. CDR3 loop: CASTPQLSVDEQFF. CDR3 in DNA: TGCGCCAGCACGCCGCAACTGAGCGTTGATGAGCAGTTCTTC.

This clonotype was counted only a few times. The V and J genes are TRBV9 and TRBJ2-5; either TRBD1 or TRBD2 may fit D (5 bases each). CDR3 size: 11 residues. Per germline, CDR1 SGDLS and CDR2 YYNGEE. The ends were cut back, 3 bases at V and 10 bases at J, with 10 bases in the middle. CDR3 bases: TGTGCCAGCAGCGGAGGGGACGGCCAGTACTTC. It encodes CASSGGDGQYF.